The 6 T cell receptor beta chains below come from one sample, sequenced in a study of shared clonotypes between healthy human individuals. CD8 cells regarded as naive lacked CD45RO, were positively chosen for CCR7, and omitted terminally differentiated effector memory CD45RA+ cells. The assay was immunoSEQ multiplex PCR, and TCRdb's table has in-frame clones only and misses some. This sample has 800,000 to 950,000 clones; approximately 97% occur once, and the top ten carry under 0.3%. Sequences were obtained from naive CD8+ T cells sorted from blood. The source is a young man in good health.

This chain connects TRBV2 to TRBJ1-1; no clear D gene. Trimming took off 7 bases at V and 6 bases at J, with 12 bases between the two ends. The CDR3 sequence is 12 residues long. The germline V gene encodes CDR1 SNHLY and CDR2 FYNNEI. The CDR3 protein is CASIGRGPEAFF. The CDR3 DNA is TGTGCCAGCATAGGTAGAGGCCCTGAAGCTTTCTTT.

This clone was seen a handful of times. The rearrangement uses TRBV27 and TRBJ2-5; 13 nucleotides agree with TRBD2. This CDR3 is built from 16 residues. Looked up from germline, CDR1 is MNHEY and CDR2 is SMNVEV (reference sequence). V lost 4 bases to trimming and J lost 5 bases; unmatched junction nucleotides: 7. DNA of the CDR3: TGTGCCAGCAGTTCATGGGGACTAGCGGGACGCGAGACCCAGTACTTC. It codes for CASSSWGLAGRETQYF.

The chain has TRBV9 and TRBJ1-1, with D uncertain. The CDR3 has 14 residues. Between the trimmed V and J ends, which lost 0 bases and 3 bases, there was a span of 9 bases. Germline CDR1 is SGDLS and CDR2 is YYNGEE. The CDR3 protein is CASSVGGIDTEAFF. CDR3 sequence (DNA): TGTGCCAGCAGCGTAGGAGGGATCGACACTGAAGCTTTCTTT.

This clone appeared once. The CDR3 DNA reads TGTGCCAGCAGCTTTTTAGGGACTAGCGGCGACCAGCAGTACTTC. Amino acids: CASSFLGTSGDQQYF. The J gene is TRBJ2-7, the V gene TRBV11-2; 11 bases map to TRBD2. Trimming removed 3 bases from V and 8 bases from J; junction bases left unmatched: 9. The CDR3 contains 15 residues. Looked up from germline, CDR1 is SGHAT and CDR2 is FQNNGV.

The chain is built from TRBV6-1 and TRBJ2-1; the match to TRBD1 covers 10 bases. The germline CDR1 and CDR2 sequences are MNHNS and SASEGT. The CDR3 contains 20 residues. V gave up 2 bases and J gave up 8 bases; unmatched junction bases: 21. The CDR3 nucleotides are TGTGCCAGCAGTGAATTATATGGGGAGTGGGGGACAGGGGACTGGGATGAGCAGTTCTTC. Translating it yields CASSELYGEWGTGDWDEQFF.

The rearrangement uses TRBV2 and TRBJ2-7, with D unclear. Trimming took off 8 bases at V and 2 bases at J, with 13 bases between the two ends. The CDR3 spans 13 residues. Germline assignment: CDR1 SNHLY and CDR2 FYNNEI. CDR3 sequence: CASVRRGTYEQYF. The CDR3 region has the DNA TGTGCCAGCGTTAGGCGAGGTACCTACGAGCAGTACTTC.